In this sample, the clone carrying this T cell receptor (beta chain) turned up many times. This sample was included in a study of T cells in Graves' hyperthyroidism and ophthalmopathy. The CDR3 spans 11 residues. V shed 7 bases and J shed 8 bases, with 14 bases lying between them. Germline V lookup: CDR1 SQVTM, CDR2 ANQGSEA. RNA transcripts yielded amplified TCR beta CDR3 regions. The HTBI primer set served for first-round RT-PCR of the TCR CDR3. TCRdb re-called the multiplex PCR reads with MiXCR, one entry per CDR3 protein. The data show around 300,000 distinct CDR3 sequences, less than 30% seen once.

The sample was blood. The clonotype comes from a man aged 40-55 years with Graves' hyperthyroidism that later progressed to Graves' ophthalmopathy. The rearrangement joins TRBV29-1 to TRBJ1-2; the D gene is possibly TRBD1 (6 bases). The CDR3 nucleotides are TGCAGCGGGGAGGGGGAGGGAGGCTACACCTTC. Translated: CSGEGEGGYTF.